These 25 T cell receptor beta chains came from one sample sequenced in a study of blood T cell repertoires in COVID-19. Sequencing used immunoSEQ multiplex PCR; TCRdb keeps in-frame clones, though not all of them. The sample contains around 100,000 clones, 80% to 85% of which appear only once. Input material: peripheral blood. All receptors derive from a man aged 70 or older with acute or convalescent COVID-19.

The rearrangement links TRBV9 to TRBJ1-5; D might be TRBD1 (5 bases). The V end was cut by 0 bases, the J end by 6 bases, with 10 bases between. Germline V CDR1 and CDR2: SGDLS, YYNGEE. CDR3 size: 14 residues. Here the CDR3 reads CASSVGGEGQPQHF. In nucleotides, the CDR3 is TGTGCCAGCAGCGTAGGGGGGGAGGGTCAGCCCCAGCATTTT.

This chain connects TRBV4-2 to TRBJ2-2; the D is unclear. The CDR3 consists of 17 residues. V gave up 0 bases and J gave up 1 base, with 12 bases separating them. CDR1 is LGHNA, CDR2 YNFKEQ, per germline. CDR3 nucleotides: TGTGCCAGCAGCCAAGATCCGATAAGACAGAACACCGGGGAGCTGTTTTTT. Its translation is CASSQDPIRQNTGELFF.

The chain carries TRBV19 and TRBJ2-5; 8 bases fit TRBD1. CDR3 length: 16 residues. The V gene's germline CDR1 is LNHDA and CDR2 SQIVND (reference sequence). V dropped 7 bases and J dropped 4; count of bases not matched to a gene: 14. The CDR3 loop is CASTTNRDRTGETQYF. The CDR3 DNA follows: TGTGCCAGTACCACAAATAGGGACAGGACGGGAGAGACCCAGTACTTC. The entire variable domain, with the rest obtained from reference TRBV19 and TRBJ2-5, is as follows: DGGITQSPKYLFRKEGQNVTLSCEQNLNHDAMYWYRQDPGQGLRLIYYSQIVNDFQKGDIAEGYSVSREKKESFPLTVTSAQKNPTAFYLCASTTNRDRTGETQYFGPGTRLLVL.

V gene TRBV20-1 combines with J gene TRBJ2-7; 7 bases align to TRBD1. V was pared by 3 bases and J by 2 bases, with 7 bases of the junction left unmatched. Per germline, CDR1 DFQATT and CDR2 SNEGSKA (reference sequence). The CDR3 extends over 14 amino acids. CDR3 nucleotides: TGCAGTGCTAGTAAGTGGGACAGCCCCTACGAGCAGTACTTC. Protein product: CSASKWDSPYEQYF.

The chain uses TRBV2 and TRBJ2-7; 16 nucleotides match TRBD2. After removal of 6 bases from V and 8 bases from J, the junction contained 7 bases not matched to a gene. Germline assignment: CDR1 SNHLY and CDR2 FYNNEI. This CDR3 is 15 amino acids long. CDR3 protein: CASSPMGLAGGKQYF. CDR3 DNA: TGTGCCAGCAGCCCCATGGGACTAGCGGGGGGGAAGCAGTACTTC.

The chain carries TRBV28 and TRBJ2-7, with D possibly TRBD1 on 5 matching bases. In germline, CDR1 is MDHEN, CDR2 SYDVKM. V was clipped by 4 bases and J by 4 bases, with 17 bases between them. The CDR3 covers 15 residues. The chain's CDR3 is CASSSGQYATYEQYF. CDR3 DNA: TGTGCCAGCAGTTCAGGACAATATGCCACGTACGAGCAGTACTTC.

The gene calls are TRBV2 and TRBJ1-3; D remains ambiguous. This CDR3 spans 14 amino acids. Germline V gene data show CDR1 as SNHLY and CDR2 as FYNNEI. The V gene lost 7 bases and the J gene lost 13 bases, with 23 bases spanning the gap. CDR3 loop: CASTERGFPPIIYF. The CDR3 DNA reads as TGTGCCAGCACTGAGCGGGGTTTTCCCCCGATTATATATTTT.

This sequence joins TRBV2 and TRBJ2-2; TRBD2 might be the D (5 bases). Germline V gene lookup returns CDR1 SNHLY and CDR2 FYNNEI. The CDR3 loop spans 14 amino acids. V lost 9 bases and J 4 bases, leaving 15 bases between the germline ends. The CDR3 sequence is CASRGSPSTGELFF. The CDR3, as DNA: TGTGCCAGTAGAGGGTCCCCGAGCACCGGGGAGCTGTTTTTT.

V is TRBV27 and J is TRBJ1-1, with TRBD1 matching 7 bases. The CDR3 length is 16 residues. CDR1 and CDR2 (germline): MNHEY, SMNVEV (reference sequence). Trimming cost V 2 bases and J 0 bases; bases outside gene matches: 6. CDR3 nucleotides: TGTGCCAGCAGTTTAGTGGTGGGACAGATGAACACTGAAGCTTTCTTT. It yields the protein CASSLVVGQMNTEAFF.

This rearrangement joins TRBV28 to TRBJ2-7; D gene uncertain. The CDR3 sequence is 12 residues long. The V end was cut by 3 bases, the J end by 3 bases, with 6 bases between. CDR1 MDHEN and CDR2 SYDVKM come from the germline V gene. CDR3 loop: CASSFTGYEQYF. The DNA for the CDR3 is TGTGCCAGCAGTTTTACCGGCTACGAGCAGTACTTC.

The J gene is TRBJ1-6, the V gene TRBV4-1, with TRBD1 matching over 9 bases. This CDR3 spans 15 amino acids. Germline V gene data show CDR1 as MGHRA and CDR2 as YSYEKL. V lost 4 bases, J lost 8 bases, and 6 bases stayed unmatched. CDR3 sequence (DNA): TGCGCCAGCAGCCCCATAAGACAGGGGGATTCACCCCTCCACTTT. This codes for CASSPIRQGDSPLHF.

As for this clone: This CDR3 is also generated by other DNA sequences in the sample. The CDR3 DNA reads TGTGCCAGCAGTGGGGGGAGCTCCTATAATTCACCCCTCCACTTT. It is translated as CASSGGSSYNSPLHF. The chain recombines TRBV28 with TRBJ1-6, with TRBD1 as a possible D gene (5 bases). CDR3 size: 15 residues. Germline V gene data show CDR1 as MDHEN and CDR2 as SYDVKM. Trimming took off 5 bases at V and 0 bases at J, with 8 bases between the two ends.

The chain is built from TRBV7-3 and TRBJ2-3; D possibly corresponds to TRBD2 (5 bases). The CDR3 has 17 amino acids. The germline gives CDR1 SGHTA, CDR2 FQGTGA. Trimming took 4 bases from V and 0 from J, leaving 17 bases between them. In DNA form, the CDR3 reads TGTGCCAGCAGCTCAACCTCCCTAGCCACTAGCACAGATACGCAGTATTTT. Its translation: CASSSTSLATSTDTQYF.

This sequence joins TRBV29-1 and TRBJ2-2; TRBD1 agrees at 9 bases. The V segment lost 4 bases and the J segment 4 bases; nucleotides outside the gene matches: 7. The CDR3 has 15 residues. From germline, CDR1 is SQVTM and CDR2 ANQGSEA. The CDR3 here is CSVVQDRGGTGELFF. The DNA of the CDR3 is TGCAGCGTTGTACAGGACAGGGGAGGCACCGGGGAGCTGTTTTTT.

The chain joins TRBV12-3 or TRBV12-4 to TRBJ2-2, with D possibly TRBD1 on 7 matching bases. V lost 6 bases and J 6 bases, leaving 11 bases between the germline ends. The CDR3 is 13 residues long. The CDR3 region is CASSTRGAGELFF. The CDR3 region has the DNA TGTGCCAGCAGCACCAGGGGGGCCGGGGAGCTGTTTTTT.

The chain combines TRBV5-1 with TRBJ2-1, with D uncertain. Trimming removed 1 base from V and 4 bases from J, with 6 bases in between. The CDR3 runs 13 residues. Germline V CDR1 and CDR2: SGHRS, YFSETQ. Here the CDR3 DNA reads TGCGCCAGCAGCTTGCCCAGATACAATGAGCAGTTCTTC. It specifies CASSLPRYNEQFF. Looking up the rest from reference TRBV5-1 and TRBJ2-1 gives the full variable domain: KAGVTQTPRYLIKTRGQQVTLSCSPISGHRSVSWYQQTPGQGLQFLFEYFSETQRNKGNFPGRFSGRQFSNSRSEMNVSTLELGDSALYLCASSLPRYNEQFFGPGTRLTVL.

This clone showed up just a few times. V gene TRBV6-5 combines with J gene TRBJ2-3, with D maybe TRBD1 (6 bases). Germline-derived CDR1 and CDR2 are MNHEY and SVGAGI. V shed 1 base and J shed 7 bases, with 9 bases lying between them. The CDR3 is 13 residues long. CDR3 protein: CASSYWQGNTQYF. The DNA for the CDR3 is TGTGCCAGCAGTTACTGGCAGGGGAATACGCAGTATTTT.

The V gene is TRBV6-5, the J gene TRBJ2-3, with a possible D match to TRBD1 (6 bases). V dropped 0 bases and J dropped 2 bases, with 9 bases sitting between them. From germline, CDR1 is MNHEY and CDR2 SVGAGI. The CDR3 is 15 amino acids. The DNA for the CDR3 is TGTGCCAGCAGTTACTCCCAGGGGTACACAGATACGCAGTATTTT. This sequence encodes CASSYSQGYTDTQYF.

This chain links TRBV2 with TRBJ1-5; D remains ambiguous. The germline V gene has CDR1 SNHLY and CDR2 FYNNEI. Deletions cut 4 bases from V and 2 bases from J, with 9 bases between. This CDR3 has 14 residues. CDR3 amino acids: CASSAQAGNQPQHF. The CDR3 bases are TGTGCCAGCAGTGCCCAGGCAGGCAATCAGCCCCAGCATTTT.

This chain links TRBV6-1 with TRBJ1-2; D gene ambiguous. The CDR3 runs to 14 residues. CDR1 is MNHNS and CDR2 is SASEGT in the germline V gene. V shed 0 bases and J shed 2 bases, with 7 bases lying between them. The CDR3 loop reads CASSEAHQNYGYTF. The CDR3 DNA reads as TGTGCCAGCAGTGAAGCACACCAAAACTATGGCTACACCTTC.

The chain joins TRBV29-1 to TRBJ1-1; weak D call: TRBD1 (6 bases). The germline gives CDR1 SQVTM, CDR2 ANQGSEA. The CDR3 sequence is 12 residues long. The CDR3 bases are TGCATCGCCGGGGGGCCGAATACTGAAGCTTTCTTT. Its translation is CIAGGPNTEAFF.

This CDR3 is CASSQDIASGSYEQYF. In DNA, the CDR3 is TGTGCCAGCAGCCAAGATATCGCTAGCGGGTCCTACGAGCAGTACTTC. The rearrangement uses TRBV3-1 (or the pseudogene TRBV3-2) and TRBJ2-7; 8 nucleotides match TRBD2. The length of the CDR3 is 16 residues. Trimming removed 0 bases from V and 1 base from J; junction bases left unmatched: 5. Germline values: CDR1 LGHDT, CDR2 YNNKEL (reference sequence).

The chain has TRBV9 and TRBJ2-1, with 10 bases matching TRBD2. The CDR3 contains 18 residues. CDR1 is SGDLS and CDR2 is YYNGEE in the germline V gene. V dropped 0 bases and J dropped 4; count of bases not matched to a gene: 10. The CDR3 sequence: CASSVELWASGSYNEQFF. Here the CDR3 DNA reads TGTGCCAGCAGCGTAGAGCTCTGGGCTAGCGGGAGTTACAATGAGCAGTTCTTC.

The chain is built from TRBV24-1 and TRBJ1-5; 10 bases map to TRBD1. The CDR3 is made up of 15 amino acids. V trimming: 4 bases; J trimming: 6 bases; junction bases outside the gene matches: 5. Germline V CDR1 and CDR2: KGHDR, SFDVKD. CDR3 in DNA: TGTGCCACCAGTGAGACTGGACAGGGGGTTCAGCCCCAGCATTTT. It specifies CATSETGQGVQPQHF.

This clone was seen just once. The V and J genes are TRBV9 and TRBJ1-3, with 7 bases aligning to TRBD1. The CDR3 consists of 14 residues. Per the germline V gene, CDR1 is SGDLS and CDR2 is YYNGEE. J lost 0 bases, V lost 7 bases, and 4 bases had no gene match. The CDR3 sequence is CASGQVPSGNTIYF. For the CDR3, the DNA is TGTGCCAGCGGACAGGTTCCCTCTGGAAACACCATATATTTT.